This T cell receptor (beta chain) was recovered during a study of blood T cells in healthy people across ages. Study observations and caveats: Naive and antigen-experienced cells were not separated, limiting conclusive comparison.

Germline assignment: CDR1 KGHSH and CDR2 LQKENI. Trimming stripped 1 base from V and 3 bases from J, with 13 bases between. The CDR3 length is 15 residues. This clonotype was counted only a few times. As yet, its antigen is unknown. Next came a second PCR, run for roughly 6 to 11 cycles, which used a sample-barcoded 5' primer along with a J-beta primer mix. There were at least 2.5 million CDR3-containing paired-end reads obtained from each sample. TCRdb independently ran MiXCR on the 5' RACE reads; one entry per CDR3 protein. The sample contains 2 million or so distinct CDR3 sequences, 49% of which appear only once.

This chain uses TRBV18 with TRBJ2-7; D tentatively reads TRBD1 or TRBD2 (6 bases each). The clonotype comes from a middle-aged woman in good health. Sequenced sample: blood. The CDR3 DNA is TGTGCCAGCTCACCACTTGACGGGGGCCGCTACGAGCAGTACTTC. Translating gives CASSPLDGGRYEQYF.